This is a list of T cell receptor beta chains from one sample in a study of T-cell reconstitution after alpha-beta-depleted transplantation in children. TCRdb called the PCR reads again in MiXCR, with one record for every CDR3 protein. Of about 610,000 distinct CDR3 sequences in the sample, roughly a tenth were seen once. The input for sequencing was PBMCs from the stem cell graft donor, taken from the stem cell graft. All receptors come from a human donor who donated a stem cell graft to a child with acute myeloid leukemia. Both conserved end residues are trimmed from each CDR3. Each record gives: CDR3 protein, V gene.

ASSDIGGTFLYEQY TRBV7-8
ASSPEGFEQF TRBV7-9
ASSRAGGGNQPQH TRBV3-1
SATSGVDTQY TRBV29-1
SADAGTSGYEQY TRBV20-1
ASRHRAANEQF TRBV12-3/TRBV12-4
SASRGTSGEQY TRBV20-1
ASSFIQGPAF TRBV5-6
ASSLIGGDEKLF TRBV28
SVGTSGTGTGELF TRBV29-1
ASSSRSSYEQY TRBV7-2
ASSEQGNEQF TRBV25-1
ASRMTGVNTEAF TRBV6-1
ASGLGLASGTDTQY TRBV12-5
ASSLTGGNLDTQY TRBV11-2
ASQDGNYGYT TRBV10-2
ASPLGGIIRDNEQF TRBV25-1
SVRGQVNYGYT TRBV29-1
ASSSREAGAYNEQF TRBV7-8
SAPSMPRNEQY TRBV20-1
SARAGRGSGNTIY TRBV20-1
ASRRGGETEAF TRBV7-9
ASTSQSTPYEQY TRBV7-2
ASSLQQTGTINNEQF TRBV5-1
ASSMPPRRNEQF TRBV7-8
SETVGSYNEQF TRBV29-1
CAREGSGRYYEQY TRBV29-1
ASSPVLYEQY TRBV18
ASSAFPGGEAF TRBV7-2
ASSQAQGQPNEQF TRBV4-3
SVWTSLYEQY TRBV29-1
ASSHSGKGETQY TRBV12-3/TRBV12-4
SASQGASQPQH TRBV20-1
ASNLGAGVTGELF TRBV12-3/TRBV12-4
ASSRSGAMNTGELF TRBV12-3/TRBV12-4
ASRGGSSYNEQF TRBV7-8
ASSLGAGGGEGYT TRBV7-6
ASSHSQGRETQY TRBV5-1
ASSSDRQEHSYEQY TRBV5-1
ASLFGEATQF TRBV12-3/TRBV12-4
ASSLSGHTDTQY TRBV7-3